A single sample gave rise to the 21 T cell receptor beta chains below, sequenced in a study of blood T cell repertoires in COVID-19. Using immunoSEQ multiplex PCR, the repertoire was profiled, and TCRdb retains in-frame clones only, with some absent. The profile shows under 80,000 clones, about 80% of them singletons. The specimen sequenced was peripheral blood. These receptors originate from a human donor in a cohort sampled during active COVID-19.

The V call is TRBV7-8, the J call TRBJ2-7; the D gene is possibly TRBD1 (6 bases). This CDR3 contains 14 residues. With 3 bases removed from V and 6 bases from J, the gap between germline ends came to 15 bases. CDR1 is SGHVS, CDR2 FQNEAQ, per germline. CDR3 sequence (DNA): TGTGCCAGCAGCTTTCAACAGGGTATGGGCGAGCAGTACTTC. Its translation is CASSFQQGMGEQYF.

The chain recombines TRBV7-3 with TRBJ1-5; 10 bases are a match to TRBD1. Per germline, CDR1 SGHTA and CDR2 FQGTGA. The CDR3 extends over 18 amino acids. The ends lost 5 bases at V and 2 bases at J; junction bases unmatched: 12. The DNA of the CDR3 is TGTGCCAGCAGCGGTAGACAGGGGGCTCTTCTTTGCAATCAGCCCCAGCATTTT. It translates to CASSGRQGALLCNQPQHF.

V is TRBV29-1 and J is TRBJ2-5; 8 bases line up with TRBD2. With V trimmed by 4 bases and J by 2 bases, 6 bases remained unmatched. CDR1 is SQVTM and CDR2 is ANQGSEA in the germline V gene. CDR3 length equals 14 residues. The CDR3 reads CSVAPGGWQETQYF. CDR3 nucleotide sequence: TGCAGCGTTGCCCCGGGGGGGTGGCAAGAGACCCAGTACTTC.

The rearrangement links TRBV28 to TRBJ1-5, with a possible D match to TRBD1 (6 bases). Germline values: CDR1 MDHEN, CDR2 SYDVKM. V was shortened by 6 bases and J by 6 bases, with 12 bases between the two germline ends. This CDR3 has 13 residues. CDR3 protein: CASRKGGAQPQHF. CDR3 bases: TGTGCCAGCAGGAAAGGGGGTGCTCAGCCCCAGCATTTT.

The J gene is TRBJ2-7, the V gene TRBV2, with 10 bases matching TRBD2. The CDR3 runs to 17 residues. The junction had 6 bases not matched to a gene; V was cut back by 1 base and J by 0 bases. CDR1 is SNHLY and CDR2 is FYNNEI in the germline V gene. In nucleotides, the CDR3 is TGTGCCAGCAGTGAAGGCGGAGCGGGAGGGCACTCCTACGAGCAGTACTTC. Its protein product is CASSEGGAGGHSYEQYF. Drawing the rest from reference TRBV2 and TRBJ2-7, the complete variable domain is EPEVTQTPSHQVTQMGQEVILRCVPISNHLYFYWYRQILGQKVEFLVSFYNNEISEKSEIFDDQFSVERPDGSNFTLKIRSTKLEDSAMYFCASSEGGAGGHSYEQYFGPGTRLTVT.

The chain links TRBV6-6 to TRBJ2-1; no definite D call. Germline V lookup: CDR1 MNHNY, CDR2 SVGAGI (reference sequence). CDR3 length: 17 residues. V gave up 5 bases and J gave up 4 bases, with 21 bases separating them. CDR3 sequence: CASSRVLSANRYNEQFF. The CDR3 DNA reads TGTGCCAGCAGTCGCGTTCTGTCTGCCAATAGATACAATGAGCAGTTCTTC.

DNA of the CDR3: TGTGCCATCAGCAGACAAAGCTCAGAGACCCAGTACTTC. Translation gives CAISRQSSETQYF. The chain combines TRBV10-3 with TRBJ2-5; D is unresolved. Germline CDR1 reads ENHRY; CDR2 reads SYGVKD. V was clipped by 6 bases and J by 4 bases, with 12 bases between them. CDR3 length: 13 residues.

This clone was seen a handful of times. The chain carries TRBV28 and TRBJ2-7; no definite D call. With 6 bases removed from V and 5 bases from J, the gap between germline ends came to 8 bases. Germline V CDR1 and CDR2: MDHEN, SYDVKM. The CDR3 runs 11 residues. The DNA of the CDR3 is TGTGCCAGCAGGAATTGGCACGAGCAGTACTTC. It translates to CASRNWHEQYF.

This clone occurred once. The rearrangement links TRBV28 to TRBJ2-7; a weak D match, TRBD2 (5 bases). Trimming removed 4 bases from V and 5 bases from J, with 27 bases in between. The CDR3 length is 18 residues. Looked up from germline, CDR1 is MDHEN and CDR2 is SYDVKM. The CDR3 protein is CASSSSGGSGITYDEQYF. CDR3 in DNA: TGTGCCAGCAGTTCATCAGGTGGAAGCGGCATCACCTACGACGAGCAGTACTTC.

The V gene is TRBV28, the J gene TRBJ1-5; maybe TRBD1 (5 bases). The CDR3 is 14 amino acids. Germline CDR1 reads MDHEN; CDR2 reads SYDVKM. V shed 5 bases and J shed 2 bases, with 10 bases lying between them. DNA of the CDR3: TGTGCCAGCAGTCCTCCAGGGCGCAATCAGCCCCAGCATTTT. Translation gives CASSPPGRNQPQHF.

This sequence joins TRBV28 and TRBJ1-2; 9 positions match TRBD1. V gave up 2 bases and J gave up 7 bases; unmatched junction bases: 2. Germline CDR1 is MDHEN and CDR2 is SYDVKM. The CDR3 has 13 amino acids. CDR3 in amino acids: CASSLGTGFGYTF. The DNA of the CDR3 is TGTGCCAGCAGTTTAGGGACAGGGTTTGGCTACACCTTC.

The J gene is TRBJ2-1, the V gene TRBV29-1; tentatively, D is TRBD2 (6 bases). This CDR3 spans 13 amino acids. The V end was cut by 7 bases, the J end by 3 bases, with 13 bases between. Germline-derived CDR1 and CDR2 are SQVTM and ANQGSEA. CDR3 sequence (DNA): TGCAGCGAGGGGACTGGATACTACAATGAGCAGTTCTTC. Translated, it gives CSEGTGYYNEQFF.

The rearrangement uses TRBV6-2 or TRBV6-3 and TRBJ1-2, with TRBD1 identical over 10 bases. V gave up 4 bases and J gave up 7 bases; unmatched junction bases: 9. The CDR3 consists of 15 residues. The germline V gene encodes CDR1 MNHEY and CDR2 SVGEGT. The CDR3 nucleotides read TGTGCCAGCAGTTCCCAAAGACAGGGGGCGAGTGGCTACACCTTC. Translating gives CASSSQRQGASGYTF.

The chain is built from TRBV19 and TRBJ2-5; TRBD2 might be the D (6 bases). The CDR3 loop spans 16 amino acids. CDR1 is LNHDA and CDR2 is SQIVND in the germline V gene (reference sequence). Written as DNA, the CDR3 is TGTGCAACTGGGCAAATCGGGAGCGGGCCGAGGGAGACCCAGTACTTC. Translating it yields CATGQIGSGPRETQYF.

V and J are TRBV15 and TRBJ2-7, with 7 positions matching TRBD2. V shed 4 bases, J shed 5 bases, and the junction held 11 bases outside the gene matches. This CDR3 is built from 15 residues. CDR1 LNHNV and CDR2 YYDKDF come from the germline V gene (reference sequence). CDR3 region: CATSTRGGSIHEQYF. CDR3 coding DNA: TGTGCCACCAGCACCCGGGGCGGGAGTATCCACGAGCAGTACTTC. Complete variable domain (other parts from reference TRBV15 and TRBJ2-7): DAMVIQNPRYQVTQFGKPVTLSCSQTLNHNVMYWYQQKSSQAPKLLFHYYDKDFNNEADTPDNFQSRRPNTSFCFLDIRSPGLGDTAMYLCATSTRGGSIHEQYFGPGTRLTVT.

V is TRBV24-1 and J is TRBJ2-3; the D gene is possibly TRBD1 (5 bases). The CDR3 is 14 residues long. Trimming removed 9 bases at V and 4 bases at J, with 16 bases between. From germline, CDR1 is KGHDR and CDR2 SFDVKD. Here the CDR3 DNA reads TGTGCCACCGAAGGCAGGGCAAGGGCAGATACGCAGTATTTT. Translating gives CATEGRARADTQYF.

The V and J genes are TRBV25-1 and TRBJ2-3; D might be TRBD2 (6 bases). Germline V lookup: CDR1 MGHDK, CDR2 SYGVNS. This CDR3 contains 13 residues. The ends were cut back, 10 bases at V and 0 bases at J, with 11 bases in the middle. CDR3 loop: CATRGTSTDTQYF. The CDR3 nucleotides read TGTGCCACCCGGGGGACTAGCACAGATACGCAGTATTTT.

CDR3 coding DNA: TGCGCCAGCAGCCTGGGGACAGGGGCCTACGAGCAGTACTTC. Protein product: CASSLGTGAYEQYF. The gene calls are TRBV5-1 and TRBJ2-7; 10 nucleotides align to TRBD1. The CDR3 has 14 residues. The J segment lost 2 bases and the V segment lost 4 bases, leaving 3 bases of the junction unmatched. Germline CDR1 SGHRS, CDR2 YFSETQ.

CDR3 nucleotide sequence: TGTGCCAGCAGCCAGTACCAGGGGGTGGCGCAGTATTTT. Its translation: CASSQYQGVAQYF. This rearrangement joins TRBV3-1 (or the pseudogene TRBV3-2) to TRBJ2-3; 7 nucleotides match TRBD1. CDR1 is LGHDT and CDR2 is YNNKEL in the germline V gene (reference sequence). V was pared by 3 bases and J by 10 bases, with 7 bases of the junction left unmatched. The CDR3 is made up of 13 amino acids.

V is TRBV4-3 and J is TRBJ1-2; D uncertain. The germline V gene encodes CDR1 LGHNA and CDR2 YSLEER. The CDR3 has 14 residues. Trimming pared 0 bases from V and 7 bases from J, leaving 12 bases between. The DNA for the CDR3 is TGCGCCAGCAGCCAAGATGACCTGGAGTCTGGCTACACCTTC. Translation: CASSQDDLESGYTF.

A single count supports this clone. The V and J genes are TRBV2 and TRBJ2-1; 9 positions match TRBD2. The germline gives CDR1 SNHLY, CDR2 FYNNEI. This CDR3 comprises 14 residues. V shed 7 bases and J 4 bases; nucleotides not matched to a gene: 5. In DNA form, the CDR3 reads TGTGCCAGCACGCGGGAGGGGTTTTACAATGAGCAGTTCTTC. Translated, it gives CASTREGFYNEQFF.